These T cell receptor beta chains were read from a single sample in a study of metastatic and nonmetastatic thyroid tumors. TCRdb re-called clones via MiXCR from the PCR reads. Counted here are about 92,000 clones, about 15% occurring once; the ten biggest clones make up 3.6%. The source material was blood. All receptors derive from a female donor with papillary thyroid cancer or a benign thyroid nodule (not recorded which). Some clones in this sample may be carry-over from other donors' samples. Both conserved end residues are part of each CDR3. Fields, in order: V gene, CDR3 length, J gene, D gene, clone size, CDR3 DNA, CDR3 protein. D genes are given only for firm matches. The size of a clone is reported for some rows only, either as once, few or many, or as a class for expanded clones.

v_call: TRBV27; cdr3_length: 14; j_call: TRBJ2-1; d_call: TRBD2; clone_size: many; cdr3_nt: TGTGCCAGCAGTCAATGGACTAGTCGGAATGAGCAGTTCTTC; cdr3_aa: CASSQWTSRNEQFF
v_call: TRBV12-3/TRBV12-4; cdr3_length: 14; j_call: TRBJ1-2; d_call: TRBD1; clone_size: few; cdr3_nt: TGTGCCAGCGCTCCTCGGACAGGGAACTATGGCTACACCTTC; cdr3_aa: CASAPRTGNYGYTF
v_call: TRBV7-2; cdr3_length: 12; j_call: TRBJ2-7; d_call: .; clone_size: many; cdr3_nt: TGTGCCAGCAGCTTAGGGGTAGGGGGGCAGTACTTC; cdr3_aa: CASSLGVGGQYF
v_call: TRBV28; cdr3_length: 14; j_call: TRBJ2-7; d_call: .; clone_size: many; cdr3_nt: TGTGCCAGCAGTTTAGAGTCCAAGTCCTACGAGCAGTACTTC; cdr3_aa: CASSLESKSYEQYF
v_call: TRBV4-2; cdr3_length: 15; j_call: TRBJ2-5; d_call: .; clone_size: many; cdr3_nt: TGTGCCAGCAGCCAAGCTTTTACAACCCTTGAGACCCAGTACTTC; cdr3_aa: CASSQAFTTLETQYF
v_call: TRBV5-5; cdr3_length: 14; j_call: TRBJ2-7; d_call: .; clone_size: .; cdr3_nt: TGTGCCAGCAGCTTGTTGGTGGGGGGTTACGAGCAGTACTTC; cdr3_aa: CASSLLVGGYEQYF
v_call: TRBV6-1; cdr3_length: 14; j_call: TRBJ2-5; d_call: .; clone_size: many; cdr3_nt: TGTGCCAGCGGCCACTTTTGGTACCAAGAGACCCAGTACTTC; cdr3_aa: CASGHFWYQETQYF
v_call: TRBV28; cdr3_length: 13; j_call: TRBJ1-6; d_call: .; clone_size: many; cdr3_nt: TGTGCCAGCAGTTTTGAGGTTAGGTCACCCCTCCACTTT; cdr3_aa: CASSFEVRSPLHF
v_call: TRBV4-1; cdr3_length: 14; j_call: TRBJ2-7; d_call: .; clone_size: many; cdr3_nt: TGCGCCAGCAGCCAAGGCCAACAGGGCTACGAGCAGTACTTC; cdr3_aa: CASSQGQQGYEQYF
v_call: TRBV6-1; cdr3_length: 15; j_call: TRBJ1-5; d_call: .; clone_size: .; cdr3_nt: TGTGCCACCAGTGAGGGTTCCTCGGGCAATCAGCCCCAGCATTTT; cdr3_aa: CATSEGSSGNQPQHF
v_call: TRBV6-2/TRBV6-3; cdr3_length: 15; j_call: TRBJ1-2; d_call: .; clone_size: few; cdr3_nt: TGTGCCAGCAGTTACTCGCCTCAAGCTAACTATGGCTACACCTTC; cdr3_aa: CASSYSPQANYGYTF
v_call: TRBV3-1; cdr3_length: 14; j_call: TRBJ1-1; d_call: .; clone_size: many; cdr3_nt: TGTGCCAGCAGCCTACAAGGTCGGGTCGCTGAAGCTTTCTTT; cdr3_aa: CASSLQGRVAEAFF
v_call: TRBV6-1; cdr3_length: 15; j_call: TRBJ1-5; d_call: TRBD1; clone_size: many; cdr3_nt: TGTGCCAGCAGTTCCCCCCCAGGGGGCGGTCAGCCCCAGCATTTT; cdr3_aa: CASSSPPGGGQPQHF
v_call: TRBV10-2; cdr3_length: 18; j_call: TRBJ2-4; d_call: TRBD2; clone_size: few; cdr3_nt: TGCGCCAGCAGTGAGTCAATTGTCGGGGGGGCCCTCAAAAACATTCAGTACTTC; cdr3_aa: CASSESIVGGALKNIQYF
v_call: TRBV6-6; cdr3_length: 16; j_call: TRBJ1-6; d_call: .; clone_size: many; cdr3_nt: TGTGCCAGCAGTTACCAAACCGGACAGTCCGGTTCACCCCTCCACTTT; cdr3_aa: CASSYQTGQSGSPLHF
v_call: TRBV11-2; cdr3_length: 16; j_call: TRBJ2-4; d_call: TRBD2; clone_size: .; cdr3_nt: TGTGCCAGCAGCGCCAAGCGCGGGGGGAACAAAAACATTCAGTACTTC; cdr3_aa: CASSAKRGGNKNIQYF
v_call: TRBV28; cdr3_length: 15; j_call: TRBJ1-5; d_call: .; clone_size: many; cdr3_nt: TGTGCCAGCAGTTTTTCGAGGGTTGGGAATCAGCCCCAGCATTTT; cdr3_aa: CASSFSRVGNQPQHF
v_call: TRBV30; cdr3_length: 12; j_call: TRBJ2-7; d_call: .; clone_size: many; cdr3_nt: TGTGCCTGGGCCGGGATGGAGGGAGAGCAGTACTTC; cdr3_aa: CAWAGMEGEQYF
v_call: TRBV25-1; cdr3_length: 16; j_call: TRBJ1-3; d_call: .; clone_size: many; cdr3_nt: TGTGCCAGCAGTGACCCCCGCGAAGTCTTTGGAAACACCATATATTTT; cdr3_aa: CASSDPREVFGNTIYF
v_call: TRBV2; cdr3_length: 14; j_call: TRBJ1-4; d_call: .; clone_size: .; cdr3_nt: TGTGCCAGCAGGATGGGGGGGCGAAATGAAAAACTGTTTTTT; cdr3_aa: CASRMGGRNEKLFF
v_call: TRBV5-1; cdr3_length: 15; j_call: TRBJ2-5; d_call: .; clone_size: many; cdr3_nt: TGCGCCAGCAGCCTGGGGGGCGGGGGACAAGAGACCCAGTACTTC; cdr3_aa: CASSLGGGGQETQYF
v_call: TRBV20-1; cdr3_length: 17; j_call: TRBJ2-2; d_call: .; clone_size: many; cdr3_nt: TGCAGTGCTAGAACCCTCTTCCCGGAGAAAAACACCGGGGAGCTGTTTTTT; cdr3_aa: CSARTLFPEKNTGELFF
v_call: TRBV6-1; cdr3_length: 13; j_call: TRBJ1-2; d_call: .; clone_size: many; cdr3_nt: TGTGCCAGCAGTGGGGGGGGTGTCTATGGCTACACCTTC; cdr3_aa: CASSGGGVYGYTF
v_call: TRBV6-2/TRBV6-3; cdr3_length: 16; j_call: TRBJ1-2; d_call: .; clone_size: .; cdr3_nt: TGTGCCAGCAGTTACTCGGTAATAGGAGGGGGCTATGGCTACACCTTC; cdr3_aa: CASSYSVIGGGYGYTF
v_call: TRBV5-1; cdr3_length: 12; j_call: TRBJ1-2; d_call: .; clone_size: many; cdr3_nt: TGCGCCAGCAGCTTGGAGAACTATGGCTACACCTTC; cdr3_aa: CASSLENYGYTF
v_call: TRBV5-4; cdr3_length: 16; j_call: TRBJ1-1; d_call: .; clone_size: many; cdr3_nt: TGTGCCAGCAGCTTGTCTGGGCGGGGGTCGAACACTGAAGCTTTCTTT; cdr3_aa: CASSLSGRGSNTEAFF
v_call: TRBV6-2/TRBV6-3; cdr3_length: 15; j_call: TRBJ2-3; d_call: TRBD1; clone_size: many; cdr3_nt: TGTGCCAGCAGAGACTTCGGACAGGGGTCAGATACGCAGTATTTT; cdr3_aa: CASRDFGQGSDTQYF
v_call: TRBV15; cdr3_length: 15; j_call: TRBJ1-2; d_call: .; clone_size: many; cdr3_nt: TGTGCCACCAGCAGAGAGGGCGGGGGCGACGGGGGCTACACCTTC; cdr3_aa: CATSREGGGDGGYTF
v_call: TRBV10-1; cdr3_length: 15; j_call: TRBJ2-3; d_call: TRBD2; clone_size: many; cdr3_nt: TGCGCCAGCAGTGAGCCCGCGGGGGGGAAAGATACGCAGTATTTT; cdr3_aa: CASSEPAGGKDTQYF
v_call: TRBV5-5; cdr3_length: 14; j_call: TRBJ2-5; d_call: .; clone_size: many; cdr3_nt: TGTGCCAGCAGCTTGGGGGGGACGCAAGAGACCCAGTACTTC; cdr3_aa: CASSLGGTQETQYF
v_call: TRBV6-2/TRBV6-3; cdr3_length: 20; j_call: TRBJ1-5; d_call: TRBD1; clone_size: .; cdr3_nt: TGTGCCAGCAGTTACCTTCCTGGTCTTAACTGGGACAGTGGTAATCAGCCCCAGCATTTT; cdr3_aa: CASSYLPGLNWDSGNQPQHF
v_call: TRBV10-1; cdr3_length: 13; j_call: TRBJ1-1; d_call: .; clone_size: many; cdr3_nt: TGCGCCAGCAGTGAGAAAAGGGGCACTGAAGCTTTCTTT; cdr3_aa: CASSEKRGTEAFF
v_call: TRBV6-2/TRBV6-3; cdr3_length: 19; j_call: TRBJ2-1; d_call: .; clone_size: many; cdr3_nt: TGTGCCAGCAGTTACTCAGGAACCAATCCCGGGCGCTCCTACAATGAGCAGTTCTTC; cdr3_aa: CASSYSGTNPGRSYNEQFF
v_call: TRBV6-1; cdr3_length: 13; j_call: TRBJ1-2; d_call: .; clone_size: many; cdr3_nt: TGTGCCAGCCCGAGGGAGATTCGGGATGGCTACGCCTTC; cdr3_aa: CASPREIRDGYAF
v_call: TRBV6-1; cdr3_length: 14; j_call: TRBJ2-1; d_call: .; clone_size: .; cdr3_nt: TGTGCCAGCAGATCAGGAGACGAGCGGAATGAGCAGTTCTTC; cdr3_aa: CASRSGDERNEQFF
v_call: TRBV7-9; cdr3_length: 21; j_call: TRBJ2-5; d_call: TRBD2; clone_size: .; cdr3_nt: TGTGCCAGCAGCTTACTATCCACATCTATTAGCGGGGGGGCCGTGAAAGAGACCCAGTACTTC; cdr3_aa: CASSLLSTSISGGAVKETQYF
v_call: TRBV28; cdr3_length: 14; j_call: TRBJ2-5; d_call: TRBD2; clone_size: many; cdr3_nt: TGTGCCAGCAGTTTGGGGGGACTAGGGGAGACCCAGTACTTC; cdr3_aa: CASSLGGLGETQYF
v_call: TRBV6-1; cdr3_length: 13; j_call: TRBJ1-2; d_call: .; clone_size: many; cdr3_nt: TGTGCCAGCAGTCAGACAAAAAACTATGGCTACACCTTC; cdr3_aa: CASSQTKNYGYTF
v_call: TRBV6-2/TRBV6-3; cdr3_length: 14; j_call: TRBJ1-1; d_call: .; clone_size: .; cdr3_nt: TGTGCCAGCAGTTACTCGAGAGTGAAAACTGAAGATTTCTTT; cdr3_aa: CASSYSRVKTEDFF
v_call: TRBV12-3/TRBV12-4; cdr3_length: 14; j_call: TRBJ1-1; d_call: TRBD1; clone_size: many; cdr3_nt: TGTGCCAGCAGTGCGACAGGGGGCCTTACTGAAGCTTTCTTT; cdr3_aa: CASSATGGLTEAFF
v_call: TRBV6-2/TRBV6-3; cdr3_length: 16; j_call: TRBJ2-1; d_call: TRBD2; clone_size: many; cdr3_nt: TGTGCCAGCAGATCCTGGACTAGCGGGGGTTACAATGAGCAGTTCTTC; cdr3_aa: CASRSWTSGGYNEQFF
v_call: TRBV30; cdr3_length: 13; j_call: TRBJ1-1; d_call: .; clone_size: many; cdr3_nt: TGTGCCTGGAGTGGGAGCCCAGACACTGAAGCTTTCTTT; cdr3_aa: CAWSGSPDTEAFF
v_call: TRBV7-2; cdr3_length: 16; j_call: TRBJ2-5; d_call: TRBD2; clone_size: .; cdr3_nt: TGTGCCAGCAGCTTAGGGGGGGGACTAGCGGGCGAGACCCAGTACTTC; cdr3_aa: CASSLGGGLAGETQYF
v_call: TRBV6-1; cdr3_length: 13; j_call: TRBJ2-7; d_call: .; clone_size: many; cdr3_nt: TGTGCCAGCACTGAAGGGGGGGCGGACGAGCAGTACTTC; cdr3_aa: CASTEGGADEQYF
v_call: TRBV4-1; cdr3_length: 15; j_call: TRBJ1-1; d_call: .; clone_size: once; cdr3_nt: TGCGCCAGCAGCCAGATTGCCGGGGCGTCCGGGCAGGCTTTCTTT; cdr3_aa: CASSQIAGASGQAFF
v_call: TRBV28; cdr3_length: 15; j_call: TRBJ1-4; d_call: .; clone_size: many; cdr3_nt: TGTGCCAGCAGACCTTCTCGGCCAACTAATGAAAAACTGTTTTTT; cdr3_aa: CASRPSRPTNEKLFF
v_call: TRBV20-1; cdr3_length: 14; j_call: TRBJ1-3; d_call: TRBD1; clone_size: many; cdr3_nt: TGCAGTGCTACGGGACAGTATTCTGGAAACACCATATATTTT; cdr3_aa: CSATGQYSGNTIYF
v_call: TRBV5-6; cdr3_length: 17; j_call: TRBJ1-5; d_call: TRBD1; clone_size: .; cdr3_nt: TGTGCCAGCAGCTTGGCTTACAGGGGAACAAGGAGTAAGCCCCAGCATTTT; cdr3_aa: CASSLAYRGTRSKPQHF
v_call: TRBV4-2; cdr3_length: 15; j_call: TRBJ1-2; d_call: TRBD1; clone_size: .; cdr3_nt: TGTGCCAGCAGCGATAGGACAGGTTCAAACTATGGCTACACCTTC; cdr3_aa: CASSDRTGSNYGYTF